The present T cell receptor beta chain was sequenced within a study of T cells in Graves' hyperthyroidism and ophthalmopathy (dated by TCRdb to about 2019). Study-level background: Peripheral blood samples were taken at the time of initial diagnosis, prior to any treatment. To identify distinguishing TCR V-J signatures, a discovery cohort of roughly 100 patients was used, comprising 43 with Graves' ophthalmopathy and around 57 with stable Graves' hyperthyroidism. An independent validation cohort of 18 to 20 hyperthyroidism patients and 17 patients who later progressed to ophthalmopathy tested prospective prediction of ophthalmopathy. For training and testing, the 80 to 100 patients in the discovery cohort were randomly divided in a 7:3 ratio. The study also compared thyroid tissue and blood T-cell repertoires from several Graves' hyperthyroidism patients. Following sampling, methimazole starting at 30 mg daily was given to hyperthyroidism patients, and high-dose intravenous methylprednisolone was given to ophthalmopathy patients. According to the paper, TCR Vbeta CDR3 sequencing was carried out on 135 peripheral blood samples, which came from under 50 ophthalmopathy, around 75 hyperthyroidism and about 17 progressor patients. The research as a whole found: No statistical method was used to fix the sample size in advance, and group allocation was not hidden from the investigators. Most expanded thyroid clonotypes (frequency above 0.001) were also found in blood, which suggests that blood repertoires may mirror thyroid immune responses. In cross-validation, a model built on a 13 V-J signature told ophthalmopathy apart from stable hyperthyroidism with 87.88% sensitivity and 81% to 82% specificity, and in testing the same model reached 80%/75%. In validation, the model predicted progression to ophthalmopathy with roughly 66% sensitivity and less than 75% specificity, a median of around six months before onset.

In the ophthalmopathy patients, disease was moderately to severely active, with a Clinical Activity Score of 3 or more, a NOSPECS grade of 4 or more, and a duration of less than 3 months. The study excluded patients with uncontrolled infections, other autoimmune diseases, pregnancy or lactation. Diagnoses were established on the basis of clinical symptoms, serum thyroxine and TRAb, thyroid ultrasound, and orbital computed tomography. PBMCs were separated from 10 ml of fresh peripheral blood using Ficoll-Paque density gradient centrifugation. Trizol reagent was used to extract total RNA, and RNA quality was then checked on an Agilent 2100 Bioanalyzer. The sample holds many counts of this clonotype. Its cognate antigen has yet to be identified. Within one base of it there is no much larger clone, and no base qualities were kept. Per the germline V gene, SGHRS is the CDR1 and YFSETQ is the CDR2. For this chain, trimming is 2 bases at the V end and 4 bases at the J end, and the number of junction bases without a gene match is 8. CDR3 length: 15 amino acids, cysteine to phenylalanine. Only the CDR3 portion is preserved as DNA: 45 bases, with reading frame beginning at the first base.

TCR beta CDR3 regions were amplified from RNA transcripts. The TCR CDR3 was subjected to a first round of RT-PCR using the HTBI primer set and the Qiagen OneStep RT-PCR kit. The libraries were constructed in a second round of multiplex PCR and then size-selected and purified. Libraries were sequenced paired-end with 100 bp reads on an Illumina HiSeq2000. The source study handled its data this way. SOAPnuke was used to process the raw data, throwing out any read that contained adapters or uncalled bases, had a mean Phred below 15, or lacked an exact constant-primer or identifier match. COPE v1.2.5 was used to merge the high-quality paired reads, and each unique nucleotide sequence was defined as a clonotype. MiTCR v1.1 was used to align the clonotypes against IMGT TRBV, TRBD and TRBJ reference segments. The analysis included only V-J combinations with a frequency above 0.0001, which together covered approximately 99% of the repertoires. A TCS score was defined as the ratio of F50 (clonal expansion) to E x V (chaos), with BLOSUM62-based TCRdist applied between CDR3 peptides within each V-J. Welch's t-statistics and random forest reduced 500 to 550 V-J features to 10 to 15, which were used in a naive Bayes classifier (R e1071). TCRdb reanalyzed the raw reads on its own, using fastp at Q25 for trimming and MiXCR for clone calling, and kept in-frame beta chains. Every distinct CDR3 protein forms one entry, paired with its most common genes and DNA. The authors' filters were not applied to this entry. The sample table records about 270,000 distinct CDR3 sequences; 20% to 25% of these occur just once. The ten largest clones capture around two thirds of the sample.

This TCR came from a man in his thirties or forties with Graves' ophthalmopathy. What was sequenced was blood. Rearrangement joined TRBV5-1 to TRBJ1-1; 7 of the junction bases match TRBD1. The nucleotide sequence is TGCGCCAGCAGCTTCTTCAGGGGGAAGGTCACTGAAGCTTTCTTT. Its protein product is CASSFFRGKVTEAFF.